The subject of this entry is one TCR beta chain. What it binds is unknown. The naive CD8 population came from CD45RO-negative cells selected for CCR7, without terminally differentiated effector memory CD45RA+ cells. This record belongs to a study of shared clonotypes between healthy human individuals. Study context: Researchers drew samples from two women and a few men aged 18 to 49. Study-level points and caveats: A reduction in generation probabilities was seen for non-shared clonotypes relative to those shared by all four donors. Generally, naive subsets came out with larger estimated richness than memory subsets.

In the original processing: Filtering differed, since immunoSEQ gave only junction sequences and no quality scores. Profiling relied on immunoSEQ multiplex PCR, and the TCRdb table lists in-frame clones only, not all of them. V and J calls plus clone size are reproduced from that table; the DNA served to infer D and trimming. The sample has 1.5 million to 2.5 million clones, about 95% seen once. The CDR3 spans 15 residues. Germline V lookup: CDR1 SGHDT, CDR2 YYEEEE. V shed 4 bases and J 4 bases; nucleotides not matched to a gene: 11. Sequences were obtained from naive CD8+ T cells sorted from blood. The chain links TRBV5-6 to TRBJ2-7; 7 bases line up with TRBD1. The sequence was obtained from a man younger than 35 in good health. The CDR3 nucleotides read TGTGCCAGCAGCGTAGGATGGGACAGTAGTTACGAGCAGTACTTC. Translating it yields CASSVGWDSSYEQYF.